The 18 T cell receptor beta chains reported below all come from one sample, sequenced in a study of response to subunit inactivated influenza vaccine. TCRdb fed the RT-PCR reads into MiXCR, producing one record per CDR3 protein. Among about 830,000 distinct CDR3 sequences listed, around 18% were seen once. The sample here was PBMCs from blood, taken about 5 days after vaccination. These receptors all stem from a man aged 50 to 59 who received an inactivated influenza vaccine.

The gene calls are TRBV4-2 and TRBJ2-3, with 16 bases aligning to TRBD2. CDR3 size: 22 residues. CDR1 is LGHNA, CDR2 YNFKEQ, per germline. V shed 0 bases and J 2 bases; nucleotides not matched to a gene: 14. CDR3 coding DNA: TGTGCCAGCAGCCAAGAGGCACCGGGACTAGCGGGAGGGTCTTACCCCACAGATACGCAGTATTTT. Protein sequence: CASSQEAPGLAGGSYPTDTQYF.

J is TRBJ1-4 and V is TRBV20-1; D is unresolved. Trimming stripped 6 bases from V and 6 bases from J, with 11 bases between. The CDR3 contains 12 residues. CDR1 is DFQATT and CDR2 is SNEGSKA in the germline V gene (reference sequence). This CDR3 is CSAEGGDEKLFF. CDR3 bases: TGCAGTGCCGAGGGCGGGGATGAAAAACTGTTTTTT.

This clonotype was found a few times. The rearrangement joins TRBV11-2 to TRBJ2-1; 8 bases are shared with TRBD2. Germline assignment: CDR1 SGHAT and CDR2 FQNNGV. The CDR3 contains 14 residues. The V segment lost 1 base and the J segment 9 bases; nucleotides outside the gene matches: 5. The CDR3 protein is CASSLGGSGVEQFF. The CDR3 DNA reads TGTGCCAGCAGCTTAGGGGGTAGCGGGGTTGAGCAGTTCTTC.

The chain is built from TRBV7-8 and TRBJ2-1; TRBD2 matches 10 bases. CDR1 is SGHVS, CDR2 FQNEAQ, per germline. This CDR3 is built from 16 residues. Trimming at V came to 6 bases and at J to 5 bases, leaving 10 bases not matched to a gene. DNA for the CDR3: TGTGCCAGCAGGGTTGCGGTAGCGGGGGGAAACAATGAGCAGTTCTTC. As protein: CASRVAVAGGNNEQFF. Together with reference TRBV7-8 and TRBJ2-1, the CDR3 gives the full variable domain: GAGVSQSPRYKVAKRGQDVALRCDPISGHVSLFWYQQALGQGPEFLTYFQNEAQLDKSGLPSDRFFAERPEGSVSTLKIQRTQQEDSAVYLCASRVAVAGGNNEQFFGPGTRLTVL.

Only a few counts were recorded for this clonotype. The chain joins TRBV10-3 to TRBJ2-3; 10 positions agree with TRBD2. This CDR3 is built from 15 residues. Germline V gene sequence: CDR1 ENHRY, CDR2 SYGVKD. J lost 7 bases, V lost 8 bases, and 12 bases had no gene match. The CDR3 here is CAIGDSGGFQNTQYF. CDR3 bases: TGTGCCATCGGAGATAGCGGGGGGTTCCAAAATACGCAGTATTTT.

This sequence joins TRBV20-1 and TRBJ2-5, with TRBD1 matching 11 bases. The CDR3 spans 15 residues. From germline, CDR1 is DFQATT and CDR2 SNEGSKA (reference sequence). Germline trimming cut 1 base from V and 6 bases from J; bases unmatched to any gene: 7. The CDR3 DNA reads as TGCAGTGCTAGAGTACCCGGGACAGGGGGACAGACCCAGTACTTC. It translates to CSARVPGTGGQTQYF.

The gene calls are TRBV12-3 or TRBV12-4 and TRBJ1-1; D is possibly TRBD1 (5 bases). V was shortened by 3 bases and J by 7 bases, with 21 bases between the two germline ends. The CDR3 contains 16 residues. The CDR3 DNA follows: TGTGCCAGCAGTTTTCCCCGCGGGGCCAGCGCCTTTGAAGCTTTCTTT. It codes for CASSFPRGASAFEAFF.

The rearrangement uses TRBV5-1 and TRBJ2-3, with TRBD1 as a possible D gene (5 bases). V gave up 1 base and J gave up 2 bases, with 8 bases separating them. The CDR3 extends over 14 amino acids. Germline assignment: CDR1 SGHRS and CDR2 YFSETQ. The CDR3 DNA is TGCGCCAGCAGCTTGAACGGACACACAGATACGCAGTATTTT. It translates to CASSLNGHTDTQYF.

This clonotype was seen a handful of times. J is TRBJ2-7 and V is TRBV10-3, with 8 nucleotides matching TRBD1. This CDR3 comprises 19 residues. Germline V gene sequence: CDR1 ENHRY, CDR2 SYGVKD. V shed 3 bases and J 7 bases; nucleotides not matched to a gene: 23. The CDR3 sequence is CAISDGSLFTSGQVGEQYF. CDR3 DNA: TGTGCCATCAGTGATGGGAGTCTCTTTACTTCGGGACAGGTCGGGGAGCAGTACTTC.

This clonotype occurred a few times. V and J are TRBV7-2 and TRBJ2-5, with D uncertain. The CDR3 has 14 amino acids. Germline CDR1 reads SGHTA; CDR2 reads FQGNSA. V was pared by 9 bases and J by 4 bases, with 18 bases between. In DNA, the CDR3 is TGTGCCAGTGCCCGGAGTCGGACCTCAGAGACCCAGTACTTC. Translation: CASARSRTSETQYF.

This clonotype was recorded a few times. The chain couples TRBV7-2 to TRBJ1-2; 8 bases match TRBD1. The germline V gene encodes CDR1 SGHTA and CDR2 FQGNSA. V shed 2 bases and J 1 base; nucleotides not matched to a gene: 3. The CDR3 sequence is 15 residues long. CDR3: CASSLSGQGNYGYTF. DNA of the CDR3: TGTGCCAGCAGCTTATCAGGACAGGGTAACTATGGCTACACCTTC.

V usage is TRBV4-3 and J usage is TRBJ2-3; 15 nucleotides agree with TRBD2. Trimming cost V 0 bases and J 6 bases; bases outside gene matches: 7. The CDR3 is 18 residues long. Germline V lookup: CDR1 LGHNA, CDR2 YSLEER. The CDR3 here is CASSQDSGLAGGRDTQYF. The CDR3 DNA is TGCGCCAGCAGCCAAGATTCGGGACTAGCGGGGGGTCGCGATACGCAGTATTTT.

A note on this clonotype: This may arise from a read error, as a much more abundant clone is one base away. The chain links TRBV20-1 to TRBJ1-3; TRBD1 might be the D (5 bases). The CDR3 consists of 15 residues. CDR1 is DFQATT and CDR2 is SNEGSKA in the germline V gene (reference sequence). V dropped 0 bases and J dropped 4 bases, with 13 bases sitting between them. The CDR3 sequence is CSARDLQGRGNTIYF. CDR3 sequence (DNA): TGCAGTGCTAGAGATCTCCAGGGTAGAGGAAACACCATATATTTT.

The V call is TRBV7-9, the J call TRBJ1-1; a possible D gene is TRBD1 (6 bases). CDR3 length: 16 amino acids. Looked up from germline, CDR1 is SEHNR and CDR2 is FQNEAQ (reference sequence). V dropped 1 base and J dropped 6 bases, with 18 bases sitting between them. CDR3 in DNA: TGTGCCAGCAGCTTAGGAGTGGCGGGGGCAAGGGCTGAAGCTTTCTTT. As protein: CASSLGVAGARAEAFF.

The table lists this clonotype with a few counts. The V call is TRBV7-2, the J call TRBJ2-1; no clear D gene. Trimming removed 0 bases from V and 5 bases from J, with 8 bases in between. There are 14 residues in the CDR3. From germline, CDR1 is SGHTA and CDR2 FQGNSA. Here the CDR3 reads CASSLAGNNNEQFF. CDR3 coding DNA: TGTGCCAGCAGCTTAGCAGGTAACAACAATGAGCAGTTCTTC.

The V and J genes are TRBV20-1 and TRBJ2-1, with D perhaps matching TRBD1 or TRBD2 (5 bases each). Trimming shortened V by 8 bases and J by 2 bases, and 16 bases separated the two germline ends. The CDR3 contains 14 residues. Per germline, CDR1 DFQATT and CDR2 SNEGSKA (reference sequence). The CDR3 DNA reads TGCAGTACCGCCGGGACCACACCCTACAATGAGCAGTTCTTC. It encodes CSTAGTTPYNEQFF.

There are a few counts of this clonotype. The chain recombines TRBV4-3 with TRBJ1-1, with D unresolved. Trimming took 3 bases from V and 1 from J, leaving 9 bases between them. There are 14 residues in the CDR3. Germline V CDR1 and CDR2: LGHNA, YSLEER. This CDR3 reads CASSHARRNTEAFF. The CDR3 DNA reads as TGCGCCAGCAGCCATGCCAGGCGGAACACTGAAGCTTTCTTT.

The rearrangement uses TRBV7-2 and TRBJ2-1; 8 bases agree with TRBD2. Germline values: CDR1 SGHTA, CDR2 FQGNSA. Germline trimming cut 1 base from V and 9 bases from J; bases unmatched to any gene: 8. The CDR3 contains 15 residues. The CDR3 here is CASSLVSAGGLEQFF. The DNA of the CDR3 is TGTGCCAGCAGCTTAGTTTCGGCGGGAGGTCTTGAGCAGTTCTTC.